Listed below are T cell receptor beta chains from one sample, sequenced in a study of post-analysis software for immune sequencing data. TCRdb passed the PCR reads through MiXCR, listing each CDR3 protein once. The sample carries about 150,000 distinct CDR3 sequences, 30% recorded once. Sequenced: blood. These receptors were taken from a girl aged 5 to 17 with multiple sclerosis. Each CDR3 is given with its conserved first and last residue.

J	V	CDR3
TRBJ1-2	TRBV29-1	CSVESRGTNYGYTF
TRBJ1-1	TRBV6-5	CASSDRIYTEAFF
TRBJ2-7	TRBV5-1	CASSLSSYEQYF
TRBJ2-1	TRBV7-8	CASSLVPSDEQFF
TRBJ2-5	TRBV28	CASSPPGDGKTQYF
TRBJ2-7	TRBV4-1	CASSQGLAGGPSYEQYF
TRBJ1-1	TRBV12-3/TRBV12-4	CASSPSGANTEAFF
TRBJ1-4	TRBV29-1	CSGGGWGEKLFF
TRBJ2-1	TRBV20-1	CSAIEASGSFLYEQFF
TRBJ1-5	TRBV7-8	CASSLRSGGQPQHF
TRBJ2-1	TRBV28	CASSLLASGYNEQFF
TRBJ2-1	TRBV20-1	CSASMAGVNEQFF
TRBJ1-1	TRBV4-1	CASSPTGQMNTEAFF
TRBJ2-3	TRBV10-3	CAIRVSLAETRTDTQYF
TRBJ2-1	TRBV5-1	CASSLVPSGGPGNEQFF
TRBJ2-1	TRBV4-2	CASSLAEFIDEQFF
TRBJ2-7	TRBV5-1	CASFRDPYEQYF
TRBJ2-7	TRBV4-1	CASSQDRGSGDYEQYF
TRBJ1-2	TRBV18	CASSPLPDTPNEANYGYTF
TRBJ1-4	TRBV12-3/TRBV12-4	CASNEGKDEKLFF
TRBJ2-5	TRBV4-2	CASSHAMGRTRETRYF